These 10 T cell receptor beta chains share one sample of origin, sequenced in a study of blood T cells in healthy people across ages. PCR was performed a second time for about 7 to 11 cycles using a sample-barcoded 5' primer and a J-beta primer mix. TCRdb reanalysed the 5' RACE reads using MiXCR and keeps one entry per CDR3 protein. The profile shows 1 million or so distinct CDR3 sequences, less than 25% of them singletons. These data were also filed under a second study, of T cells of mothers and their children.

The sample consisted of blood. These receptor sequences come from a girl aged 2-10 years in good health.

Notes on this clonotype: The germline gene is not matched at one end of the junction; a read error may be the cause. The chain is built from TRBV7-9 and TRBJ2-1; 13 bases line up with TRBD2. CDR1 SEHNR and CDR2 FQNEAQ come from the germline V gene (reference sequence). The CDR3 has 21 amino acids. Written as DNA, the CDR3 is TGCGCCAGCAGCGGAAACATTGGACTAGCGGGAGAGAGGGGGTCCTACAATGAGCAGTTCTTC. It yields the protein CASSGNIGLAGERGSYNEQFF.

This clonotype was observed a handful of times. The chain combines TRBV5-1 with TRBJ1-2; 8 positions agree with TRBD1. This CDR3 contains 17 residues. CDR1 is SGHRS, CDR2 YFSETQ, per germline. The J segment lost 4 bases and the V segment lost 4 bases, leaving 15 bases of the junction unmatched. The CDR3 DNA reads TGCGCCAGCAGCCCAGGGACAGGACAAGAACTAATCTATGGCTACACCTTC. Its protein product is CASSPGTGQELIYGYTF.

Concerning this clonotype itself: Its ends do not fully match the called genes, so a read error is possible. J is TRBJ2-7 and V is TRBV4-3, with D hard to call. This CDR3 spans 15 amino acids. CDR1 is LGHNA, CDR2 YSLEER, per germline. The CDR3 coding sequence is TGCGCCAGCAGCCAAGATCTCCCAGCAGGTCAAGAGCAGTGCTTC. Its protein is CASSQDLPAGQEQCF.

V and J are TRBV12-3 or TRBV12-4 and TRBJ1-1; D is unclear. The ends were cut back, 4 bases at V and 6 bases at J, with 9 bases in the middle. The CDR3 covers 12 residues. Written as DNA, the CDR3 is TGTGCCAGCAGTTGGCCTAGGGCTGAAGCTTTCTTT. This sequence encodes CASSWPRAEAFF.

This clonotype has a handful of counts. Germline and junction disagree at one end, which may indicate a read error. CDR3 loop: CASSLGGQGYTEAFF. The CDR3 region has the DNA TGCGCCAGCAGCTTGGGGGGACAGGGATACACTGAAGCTTTCTTT. V is TRBV7-9 and J is TRBJ1-1; 9 bases match TRBD1. The germline V gene has CDR1 SEHNR and CDR2 FQNEAQ (reference sequence). This CDR3 has 15 residues. The complete variable domain, with remaining parts taken from reference TRBV7-9 and TRBJ1-1, reads DTGVSQNPRHKITKRGQNVTFRCDPISEHNRLYWYRQTLGQGPEFLTYFQNEAQLEKSRLLSDRFSAERPKGSFSTLEIQRTEQGDSAMYLCASSLGGQGYTEAFFGQGTRLTVV.

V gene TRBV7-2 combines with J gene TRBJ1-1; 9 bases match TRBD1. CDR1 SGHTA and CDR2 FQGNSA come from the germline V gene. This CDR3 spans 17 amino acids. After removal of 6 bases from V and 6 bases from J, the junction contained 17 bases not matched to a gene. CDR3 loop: CASRFSVGQGYFAEAFF. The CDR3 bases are TGTGCCAGCAGGTTTAGTGTTGGACAGGGGTATTTCGCTGAAGCTTTCTTT.

The CDR3 DNA reads TGTGCCAGCTTGCCCGCGGCTAACTATGGCTACACCTTC. It codes for CASLPAANYGYTF. The chain joins TRBV2 to TRBJ1-2; D gene uncertain. Per the germline V gene, CDR1 is SNHLY and CDR2 is FYNNEI. The CDR3 loop spans 13 amino acids. Deletions cut 8 bases from V and 0 bases from J, with 10 bases between.

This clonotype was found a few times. CDR3 loop: CSARDPFSVSWETQYF. In nucleotides, the CDR3 is TGCAGTGCTAGAGATCCTTTCTCTGTGAGCTGGGAGACCCAGTACTTC. V gene TRBV20-1 combines with J gene TRBJ2-5; no clear D. Germline values: CDR1 DFQATT, CDR2 SNEGSKA (reference sequence). V lost 0 bases, J lost 5 bases, and 19 bases lay in between. CDR3 length: 16 amino acids.

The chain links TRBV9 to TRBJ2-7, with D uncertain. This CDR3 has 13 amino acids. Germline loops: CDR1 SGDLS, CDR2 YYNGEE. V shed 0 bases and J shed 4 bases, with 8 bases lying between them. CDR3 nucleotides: TGTGCCAGCAGCGTAGCTCCCCAGTACGAGCAGTACTTC. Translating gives CASSVAPQYEQYF.

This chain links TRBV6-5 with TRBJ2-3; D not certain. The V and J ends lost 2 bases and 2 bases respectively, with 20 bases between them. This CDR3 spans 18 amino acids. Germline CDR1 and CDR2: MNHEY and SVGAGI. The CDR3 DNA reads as TGTGCCAGCAGTTACCATAGTTCATCGACGCAGGACACAGATACGCAGTATTTT. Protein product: CASSYHSSSTQDTDTQYF.